These 14 T cell receptor beta chains were sequenced from one sample in a study of graft-versus-host responses after intestinal transplantation (dated by TCRdb to the early 2020s). No cognate antigen is known for these TCRs. The label giving this sample's time point can be read as: cells obtained before transplantation from donor or recipient. Libraries were prepared through the immunoSEQ multiplex PCR assay. TCRdb retrieved this table from immuneACCESS and kept in-frame rearrangements only. Not all clones are present; in checked studies, unresolved V genes account for under half, and no reason is known for the remainder. The sample has around 100,000 clones on record, more than 85% of them singletons. Of the sample, 0.9% to 1.5% falls within the top ten clones. The input for sequencing was unstimulated CD8+ T cells sorted from spleen or lymph node cells, taken before intestinal transplant. The receptors originated from a human donor who received an intestinal transplant.

The rearrangement uses TRBV13 and TRBJ2-1, with D possibly matching TRBD1 (5 bases). The V end lost 5 bases, the J end lost 8 bases, and 19 bases lay between the germline ends. The CDR3 sequence is 15 residues long. Germline V lookup: CDR1 PRHDT, CDR2 FYEKMQ (reference sequence). The DNA for the CDR3 is TGTGCCAGCAGCGAGAAGGGGTCTGGTGTGGATGAGCAGTTCTTC. This codes for CASSEKGSGVDEQFF. The variable domain in full, completed from reference TRBV13 and TRBJ2-1, reads AAGVIQSPRHLIKEKRETATLKCYPIPRHDTVYWYQQGPGQDPQFLISFYEKMQSDKGSIPDRFSAQQFSDYHSELNMSSLELGDSALYFCASSEKGSGVDEQFFGPGTRLTVL.

The sample holds a few counts of this clone. The chain joins TRBV4-1 to TRBJ1-2; D unclear. Germline CDR1 is MGHRA and CDR2 is YSYEKL. Trimming took 6 bases from V and 5 from J, leaving 16 bases between them. The CDR3 contains 14 residues. The CDR3 DNA reads as TGCGCCAGCAGGGCACCGGGCTATGGATATGGCTACACCTTC. Amino acids: CASRAPGYGYGYTF.

The V gene is TRBV11-2, the J gene TRBJ1-1; possibly TRBD1 for D (6 bases). The CDR3 loop spans 15 amino acids. Trimming took 2 bases from V and 5 from J, leaving 15 bases between them. Germline V gene sequence: CDR1 SGHAT, CDR2 FQNNGV. The CDR3 DNA reads as TGTGCCAGCAGCTTATATGAGCGCAGGGGAACTGAAGCTTTCTTT. Translation gives CASSLYERRGTEAFF.

This chain connects TRBV15 to TRBJ1-6, with D unresolved. CDR1 is LNHNV and CDR2 is YYDKDF in the germline V gene (reference sequence). V dropped 5 bases and J dropped 9 bases, with 20 bases sitting between them. This CDR3 is built from 16 residues. The CDR3 loop is CATSPKSPPGGSPLHF. The CDR3 coding sequence is TGTGCCACCAGCCCTAAATCGCCACCCGGAGGTTCACCCCTCCACTTT.

The gene calls are TRBV5-4 and TRBJ2-1; the D gene is possibly TRBD2 (5 bases). Germline assignment: CDR1 SGHNT and CDR2 YYREEE (reference sequence). The CDR3 spans 13 residues. V was shortened by 4 bases and J by 7 bases, with 12 bases between the two germline ends. CDR3 loop: CASSDGNFNEQFF. The CDR3 bases are TGTGCCAGCAGCGACGGGAATTTTAATGAGCAGTTCTTC.

The chain links TRBV19 to TRBJ1-1; D is perhaps TRBD1 (5 bases). V lost 5 bases, J lost 5 bases, and 18 bases lay in between. CDR1 is LNHDA, CDR2 SQIVND, per germline (reference sequence). The CDR3 runs to 15 residues. The CDR3 reads CASSLTGASGTEAFF. The CDR3 DNA is TGTGCCAGTAGTCTCACCGGGGCCTCGGGAACTGAAGCTTTCTTT.

This clone was seen just once. This chain uses TRBV2 with TRBJ2-5; 8 nucleotides line up with TRBD1. V was pared by 10 bases and J by 6 bases, with 10 bases of the junction left unmatched. Germline V gene data show CDR1 as SNHLY and CDR2 as FYNNEI. The CDR3 has 13 amino acids. CDR3 sequence reads: CANEAQGAKTQYF. In DNA, the CDR3 is TGTGCCAACGAGGCGCAGGGGGCTAAGACCCAGTACTTC.

This chain connects TRBV6-5 to TRBJ1-3, with a tentative D call TRBD1 (6 bases). Germline V CDR1 and CDR2: MNHEY, SVGAGI. Trimming cost V 8 bases and J 0 bases, with 8 bases left between them. This CDR3 has 13 amino acids. CDR3 sequence (DNA): TGTGCCAGCGGGGGCGGCTCTGGAAACACCATATATTTT. Its translation is CASGGGSGNTIYF.

The gene calls are TRBV10-1 and TRBJ2-3, with TRBD2 matching over 9 bases. The germline gives CDR1 WNHNN, CDR2 SYGVQD (reference sequence). Trimming at V came to 3 bases and at J to 5 bases, leaving 9 bases not matched to a gene. This CDR3 spans 16 amino acids. This CDR3 is CASSEEPSGVEDTQYF. CDR3 DNA: TGCGCCAGCAGTGAAGAGCCTAGCGGGGTCGAAGATACGCAGTATTTT.

This clone was recorded a few times. V gene TRBV6-4 combines with J gene TRBJ1-2; no clear D gene. Per the germline V gene, CDR1 is MRHNA and CDR2 is SNTAGT. V lost 8 bases and J lost 0, with 13 bases in between. The CDR3 spans 14 residues. CDR3 in amino acids: CASHKVKANYGYTF. The CDR3, as DNA: TGTGCCAGCCATAAAGTAAAAGCTAACTATGGCTACACCTTC.

The chain links TRBV19 to TRBJ1-1; D unresolved. This CDR3 is built from 13 residues. CDR1 is LNHDA, CDR2 SQIVND, per germline (reference sequence). Trimming removed 3 bases from V and 3 bases from J, with 8 bases in between. The CDR3 loop is CASSIGWDTEAFF. The CDR3 DNA reads as TGTGCCAGTAGTATTGGATGGGACACTGAAGCTTTCTTT.

In nucleotides, the CDR3 is TGTGCCAGCAGTTTTCGGGGAAATCCCTACGAGCAGTACTTC. This sequence encodes CASSFRGNPYEQYF. The gene calls are TRBV27 and TRBJ2-7; the D gene is possibly TRBD2 (5 bases). The ends were cut back, 3 bases at V and 2 bases at J, with 11 bases in the middle. From germline, CDR1 is MNHEY and CDR2 SMNVEV (reference sequence). The CDR3 runs 14 residues.

The V gene is TRBV6-5, the J gene TRBJ2-2; D might be TRBD2 (6 bases). Germline values: CDR1 MNHEY, CDR2 SVGAGI. CDR3 length: 13 residues. V lost 2 bases, J lost 7 bases, and 8 bases lay in between. The CDR3 here is CASSYTEGGELFF. The CDR3 nucleotides read TGTGCCAGCAGTTACACGGAGGGCGGGGAGCTGTTTTTT.

This chain connects TRBV6-6 to TRBJ2-1, with D tentatively TRBD1 (6 bases). The CDR3 covers 13 residues. V lost 2 bases and J 9 bases, leaving 11 bases between the germline ends. Germline V CDR1 and CDR2: MNHNY, SVGAGI (reference sequence). DNA of the CDR3: TGTGCCAGCAGTTACGGGGGCTTTGCTGAGCAGTTCTTC. Amino acids: CASSYGGFAEQFF.